The 30 T cell receptor beta chains below come from one sample, sequenced in a study of PD-1 and CTLA-4 blockade in melanoma. Some clones are missing from TCRdb's copy, which holds only in-frame ones; the method was immunoSEQ multiplex PCR. Of tens of thousands of clones listed, about 88% are singletons. The sample consisted of CD8+ T cells from peripheral blood, taken from a patient given anti-PD-1 treatment. These receptors originate from a human donor with melanoma.

V is TRBV7-9 and J is TRBJ1-1; 9 bases agree with TRBD1. CDR3 length equals 15 residues. With V trimmed by 2 bases and J by 6 bases, 7 bases remained unmatched. The germline V gene has CDR1 SEHNR and CDR2 FQNEAQ (reference sequence). The CDR3 here is CASSLIVGQGPEAFF. CDR3 DNA: TGTGCCAGCAGCTTAATAGTGGGACAGGGTCCTGAAGCTTTCTTT.

This clone occurred a few times. The rearrangement links TRBV21-1 to TRBJ1-3. TRBV21-1 is deemed a pseudogene. The CDR3 sequence is 16 residues long. CDR3 DNA: TGTGCCAGCAGCAAAGCGCTCCCGATCTCTGGAAACACCATATATTTT. Translating it yields CASSKALPISGNTIYF.

The chain couples TRBV9 to TRBJ1-1, with D perhaps TRBD1 (6 bases). V lost 0 bases to trimming and J lost 7 bases, with 13 bases between them. The CDR3 covers 14 residues. Germline values: CDR1 SGDLS, CDR2 YYNGEE. The CDR3 DNA is TGTGCCAGCAGCGTAGGAAGGGGGATCGATGAAGCTTTCTTT. Its translation: CASSVGRGIDEAFF.

This clone was picked up a small number of times. The chain has TRBV5-4 and TRBJ2-7; 8 bases line up with TRBD1. The V and J ends lost 6 bases and 3 bases, in that order; junction bases with no gene match: 8. This CDR3 is built from 14 residues. The germline V gene encodes CDR1 SGHNT and CDR2 YYREEE (reference sequence). DNA of the CDR3: TGTGCCAGCACCCAGGACAGGGCGATCTACGAGCAGTACTTC. It is translated as CASTQDRAIYEQYF. The full variable domain, rest sourced from reference TRBV5-4 and TRBJ2-7, is ETGVTQSPTHLIKTRGQQVTLRCSSQSGHNTVSWYQQALGQGPQFIFQYYREEENGRGNFPPRFSGLQFPNYSSELNVNALELDDSALYLCASTQDRAIYEQYFGPGTRLTVT.

The chain carries TRBV28 and TRBJ1-6, with 7 positions matching TRBD1. The CDR3 is made up of 17 amino acids. Losses at the gene ends were 5 bases for V and 10 bases for J; bases not matched to a gene: 17. Germline lookup yields CDR1 MDHEN and CDR2 SYDVKM. The CDR3 protein is CASSLYSGGQRPSPLHF. The CDR3 nucleotides are TGTGCCAGCAGTCTTTATAGTGGGGGACAGAGACCATCACCCCTCCACTTT.

This chain uses TRBV30 with TRBJ1-3; 9 bases match TRBD1. V was clipped by 0 bases and J by 9 bases; unmatched bases: 6. CDR1 GTSNPN and CDR2 SVGIG come from the germline V gene (reference sequence). There are 14 residues in the CDR3. CDR3 in amino acids: CAWSVLGQGGTIYF. The CDR3 nucleotides are TGTGCCTGGAGTGTACTGGGACAGGGTGGCACCATATATTTT.

The rearrangement uses TRBV28 and TRBJ1-4; no clear D gene. Looked up from germline, CDR1 is MDHEN and CDR2 is SYDVKM. Trimming left V 5 bases short and J 0 bases short, with 10 bases between. There are 15 residues in the CDR3. The CDR3 spells CASSPPGTTNEKLFF. The CDR3, as DNA: TGTGCCAGCAGTCCCCCGGGTACAACTAATGAAAAACTGTTTTTT.

This clone was observed a few times. This chain connects TRBV7-8 to TRBJ2-7; 7 bases match TRBD2. From germline, CDR1 is SGHVS and CDR2 FQNEAQ. V dropped 5 bases and J dropped 0; count of bases not matched to a gene: 7. There are 15 residues in the CDR3. The CDR3 sequence: CASSPRGGLSYEQYF. The DNA of the CDR3 is TGTGCCAGCAGCCCCCGGGGAGGGCTCTCCTACGAGCAGTACTTC.

The rearrangement joins TRBV7-2 to TRBJ2-3, with D perhaps matching TRBD2 (5 bases). The V gene lost 5 bases and the J gene lost 6 bases, with 18 bases spanning the gap. Per the germline V gene, CDR1 is SGHTA and CDR2 is FQGNSA. CDR3 length: 15 residues. The CDR3: CASSPTSGSRDTQYF. DNA for the CDR3: TGTGCCAGCAGCCCGACCTCGGGGAGTCGGGATACGCAGTATTTT. The variable domain in full, with the rest retrieved from reference TRBV7-2 and TRBJ2-3, is GAGVSQSPSNKVTEKGKDVELRCDPISGHTALYWYRQSLGQGLEFLIYFQGNSAPDKSGLPSDRFSAERTGGSVSTLTIQRTQQEDSAVYLCASSPTSGSRDTQYFGPGTRLTVL.

This chain links TRBV15 with TRBJ1-2, with TRBD1 identical over 7 bases. This CDR3 region has 13 residues. V was clipped by 5 bases and J by 8 bases; unmatched bases: 8. Germline CDR1 and CDR2: LNHNV and YYDKDF (reference sequence). The CDR3 DNA reads as TGTGCCACCAGCCCGGACAGGCTCCAGGGCTACACCTTC. It encodes CATSPDRLQGYTF.

V is TRBV6-5 and J is TRBJ2-5; D gene uncertain. The CDR3 is 15 residues long. Germline CDR1 reads MNHEY; CDR2 reads SVGAGI. The V end was cut by 0 bases, the J end by 2 bases, with 10 bases between. Written as DNA, the CDR3 is TGTGCCAGCAGTTACTCAATGGCTGATCAAGAGACCCAGTACTTC. Amino acids: CASSYSMADQETQYF.

The genes are TRBV5-5 and TRBJ2-1; D might be TRBD2 (6 bases). This CDR3 has 14 amino acids. Trimming left V 0 bases short and J 7 bases short, with 11 bases between. The germline V gene encodes CDR1 SGHKS and CDR2 YYEKEE (reference sequence). The CDR3 sequence is CASSLEPGLNEQFF. The CDR3 DNA sequence: TGTGCCAGCAGCTTGGAACCGGGACTGAATGAGCAGTTCTTC.

This clone occurred once. The chain uses TRBV19 and TRBJ1-1; perhaps TRBD1 as D (6 bases). This CDR3 is 13 amino acids long. V dropped 7 bases and J dropped 4 bases, with 13 bases sitting between them. The germline V gene has CDR1 LNHDA and CDR2 SQIVND (reference sequence). The CDR3 loop is CASKEGVGTEAFF. CDR3 DNA sequence: TGTGCCAGTAAGGAGGGGGTGGGCACTGAAGCTTTCTTT. The whole variable domain, filled in from reference TRBV19 and TRBJ1-1, reads DGGITQSPKYLFRKEGQNVTLSCEQNLNHDAMYWYRQDPGQGLRLIYYSQIVNDFQKGDIAEGYSVSREKKESFPLTVTSAQKNPTAFYLCASKEGVGTEAFFGQGTRLTVV.

This rearrangement joins TRBV7-9 to TRBJ1-1; D is undetermined. This CDR3 comprises 14 residues. V shed 3 bases and J shed 2 bases, with 10 bases lying between them. Germline V gene lookup returns CDR1 SEHNR and CDR2 FQNEAQ (reference sequence). The CDR3: CASSLDDLNTEAFF. The CDR3 coding sequence is TGTGCCAGCAGCTTGGATGACTTAAACACTGAAGCTTTCTTT.

This clone was seen only once. The rearrangement links TRBV12-5 to TRBJ1-4; D ambiguous. Germline loops: CDR1 LGHNT, CDR2 FRNRAP. The CDR3 spans 17 residues. Trimming removed 0 bases at V and 8 bases at J, with 19 bases between. The CDR3 reads CASGLVLGLGKGEKLFF. Written as DNA, the CDR3 is TGTGCTAGTGGTTTGGTACTCGGCCTAGGGAAGGGAGAAAAACTGTTTTTT.

The chain joins TRBV5-6 to TRBJ1-1; no clear D gene. Looked up from germline, CDR1 is SGHDT and CDR2 is YYEEEE. This CDR3 region has 14 residues. Trimming left V 2 bases short and J 0 bases short, with 8 bases between. The CDR3 bases are TGTGCCAGCAGCTTAGGACTGTTGAACACTGAAGCTTTCTTT. Its protein is CASSLGLLNTEAFF.

The V gene is TRBV6-1, the J gene TRBJ1-2; TRBD1 agrees at 7 bases. Germline V gives CDR1 MNHNS, CDR2 SASEGT. The CDR3 is made up of 16 amino acids. V gave up 1 base and J gave up 4 bases; unmatched junction bases: 9. CDR3 protein: CASSEDEGAGPYGYTF. The CDR3 bases are TGTGCCAGCAGTGAAGATGAGGGGGCTGGACCCTATGGCTACACCTTC.

This chain links TRBV7-8 with TRBJ2-7; 10 bases map to TRBD2. Germline V gives CDR1 SGHVS, CDR2 FQNEAQ. J was trimmed by 3 bases and V by 1 base; bases with no gene match: 12. The CDR3 is 18 amino acids. CDR3 residues: CASSLGVAGGLSGYEQYF. The CDR3 DNA is TGTGCCAGCAGCTTAGGAGTAGCGGGGGGCCTCTCGGGCTACGAGCAGTACTTC.

This clone was detected only once. V gene TRBV7-9 combines with J gene TRBJ1-2, with D perhaps TRBD1 (6 bases). CDR3 size: 15 residues. V gave up 0 bases and J gave up 4 bases, with 12 bases separating them. Germline V gene data show CDR1 as SEHNR and CDR2 as FQNEAQ (reference sequence). The DNA for the CDR3 is TGTGCCAGCAGCTTAGCTGATGGGGGCTTCTATGGCTACACCTTC. Translation: CASSLADGGFYGYTF.

The J gene is TRBJ1-3, the V gene TRBV2, with D possibly being TRBD1 (5 bases). Germline V CDR1 and CDR2: SNHLY, FYNNEI. The V end lost 7 bases, the J end lost 3 bases, and 10 bases lay between the germline ends. This CDR3 is built from 13 residues. CDR3 sequence (DNA): TGTGCCAGCACCCCGACAGATGGAAACACCATATATTTT. Translated, it gives CASTPTDGNTIYF.

This chain connects TRBV4-1 to TRBJ2-4; possibly TRBD1 or TRBD2 for D (6 bases each). Germline assignment: CDR1 MGHRA and CDR2 YSYEKL. This CDR3 has 14 amino acids. V was clipped by 5 bases and J by 2 bases, with 10 bases between them. The CDR3 DNA is TGCGCCAGCAGCAAGGGGGGATCCAAAAACATTCAGTACTTC. As protein: CASSKGGSKNIQYF.

V and J are TRBV7-9 and TRBJ2-5; D is unclear. From germline, CDR1 is SEHNR and CDR2 FQNEAQ (reference sequence). The V gene lost 9 bases and the J gene lost 2 bases, with 22 bases spanning the gap. This CDR3 spans 16 amino acids. This CDR3 reads CASHARTERRQETQYF. For the CDR3, the DNA is TGTGCCAGTCACGCGAGAACGGAACGGAGACAAGAGACCCAGTACTTC.

This clone appeared a few times. The chain employs TRBV4-1 and TRBJ1-4; D might be TRBD1 (6 bases). Deletions cut 2 bases from V and 7 bases from J, with 26 bases between. The V gene's germline CDR1 is MGHRA and CDR2 YSYEKL. The CDR3 runs 19 residues. The CDR3 reads CASSQIETGLGGFGEKLFF. The CDR3 region has the DNA TGCGCCAGCAGCCAAATAGAGACAGGTCTAGGGGGGTTTGGTGAAAAACTGTTTTTT.

The CDR3, as DNA: TGTGCTAGTGGTTTGTGGGAACAGGGTAGTAAAAAACTGTTTTTT. Protein sequence: CASGLWEQGSKKLFF. The chain has TRBV12-5 and TRBJ1-4, with a weak D call TRBD1 (6 bases). Between the trimmed V and J ends, which lost 2 bases and 9 bases, there was a span of 16 bases. There are 15 residues in the CDR3. Germline values: CDR1 LGHNT, CDR2 FRNRAP. The complete variable domain, with remaining parts taken from reference TRBV12-5 and TRBJ1-4, reads DARVTQTPRHKVTEMGQEVTMRCQPILGHNTVFWYRQTMMQGLELLAYFRNRAPLDDSGMPKDRFSAEMPDATLATLKIQPSEPRDSAVYFCASGLWEQGSKKLFFGSGTQLSVL.

The chain is built from TRBV7-2 and TRBJ2-7; 8 bases match TRBD2. V was clipped by 5 bases and J by 4 bases; unmatched bases: 7. This CDR3 comprises 14 residues. The germline CDR1 and CDR2 sequences are SGHTA and FQGNSA. The CDR3 sequence is CASSMGLGAYEQYF. CDR3 sequence (DNA): TGTGCCAGCAGCATGGGACTAGGAGCTTACGAGCAGTACTTC. Variable domain in full (rest from reference TRBV7-2 and TRBJ2-7): GAGVSQSPSNKVTEKGKDVELRCDPISGHTALYWYRQSLGQGLEFLIYFQGNSAPDKSGLPSDRFSAERTGGSVSTLTIQRTQQEDSAVYLCASSMGLGAYEQYFGPGTRLTVT.

In its sample, this clone was seen once. The V gene is TRBV25-1, the J gene TRBJ2-1; D is uncertain. The V gene's germline CDR1 is MGHDK and CDR2 SYGVNS. V lost 1 base to trimming and J lost 8 bases, with 9 bases between them. The CDR3 has 13 residues. The CDR3 bases are TGTGCCAGCAGTGAATCTAGAGTGGATGAGCAGTTCTTC. The encoded protein is CASSESRVDEQFF.

The J gene is TRBJ1-2, the V gene TRBV6-6; the D is unclear. Trimming left V 4 bases short and J 5 bases short, with 11 bases between. CDR3 size: 13 residues. The germline gives CDR1 MNHNY, CDR2 SVGAGI (reference sequence). Here the CDR3 DNA reads TGTGCCAGCAGTTTGGCAGGAGAATATGGCTACACCTTC. Translated: CASSLAGEYGYTF.

This chain links TRBV7-9 with TRBJ1-6; 9 nucleotides align to TRBD1. Losses at the gene ends were 5 bases for V and 7 bases for J; bases not matched to a gene: 3. Germline CDR1 SEHNR, CDR2 FQNEAQ (reference sequence). The CDR3 is 14 residues long. The CDR3 region has the DNA TGTGCCAGCAGCCCGGGACAGGGAAATTCACCCCTCCACTTT. Translation: CASSPGQGNSPLHF.

DNA of the CDR3: TGTGCCAGCAGTGAGGTCGGGCCCAATCAGCCCCAGCATTTT. It is translated as CASSEVGPNQPQHF. The chain employs TRBV2 and TRBJ1-5; D is unclear. The CDR3 is 14 amino acids. Germline loops: CDR1 SNHLY, CDR2 FYNNEI. The V gene lost 3 bases and the J gene lost 3 bases, with 9 bases spanning the gap.

The V and J genes are TRBV6-5 and TRBJ1-1; possible D gene TRBD1, 6 bases. V lost 6 bases and J 7 bases, leaving 12 bases between the germline ends. In germline, CDR1 is MNHEY, CDR2 SVGAGI. The CDR3 is 12 residues long. DNA of the CDR3: TGTGCCAGCAGCGCGGGACACTTTGAAGCTTTCTTT. It codes for CASSAGHFEAFF.